This TCR beta chain was found in a study of tumor and adjacent non-tumor tissue in lung cancer. Study-level information: Aged about 30 to 76 years, patients included fewer than 11 men and roughly five women with stage I to III disease. Study conclusions and caveats: Significantly higher TCR diversity was found in tumor than normal lung. Top 100 clones took a larger repertoire share in normal lung.

This sample's RNA came from whole unsorted tissue. TCRbeta libraries were built with three rounds of nested PCR, modified from ARM-PCR. TCRdb used MiXCR to reprocess the multiplex PCR reads, holding one entry per CDR3 protein. The data show 76,000 or so distinct CDR3 sequences, about two thirds seen once. Trimming took 0 bases from V and 4 from J, leaving 7 bases between them. The CDR3 runs to 13 residues. This clonotype was detected ten times or more. The antigen is unknown. This clonotype was sampled from a woman between 65 and 79 years old with non-small cell lung cancer. The chain recombines TRBV5-7 with TRBJ2-5; D uncertain. TRBV5-7 is an ORF, with its function uncertain. The sequenced material came from lung tumor tissue. The DNA for the CDR3 is TGTGCCAGCAGCTTGGTACGGAGAGAGACCCAGTACTTC. It specifies CASSLVRRETQYF.